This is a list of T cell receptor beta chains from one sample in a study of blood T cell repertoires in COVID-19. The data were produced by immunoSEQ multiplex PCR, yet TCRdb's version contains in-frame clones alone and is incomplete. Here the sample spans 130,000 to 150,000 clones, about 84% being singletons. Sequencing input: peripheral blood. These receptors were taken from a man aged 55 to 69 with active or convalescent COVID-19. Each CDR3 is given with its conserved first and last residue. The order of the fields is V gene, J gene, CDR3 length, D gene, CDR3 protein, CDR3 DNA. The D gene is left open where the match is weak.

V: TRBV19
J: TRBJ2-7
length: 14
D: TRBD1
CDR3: CASSMGQGLYEQYF
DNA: TGTGCCAGTAGTATGGGACAGGGCCTCTACGAGCAGTACTTC

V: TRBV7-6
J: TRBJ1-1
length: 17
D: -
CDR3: CASSLGPPGPMNTEAFF
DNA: TGTGCCAGCAGCTTAGGGCCCCCAGGGCCGATGAACACTGAAGCTTTCTTT

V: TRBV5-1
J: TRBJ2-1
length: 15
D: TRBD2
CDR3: CASKGFSAGEGEQFF
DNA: TGCGCCAGCAAGGGGTTTAGCGCGGGAGAAGGTGAGCAGTTCTTC

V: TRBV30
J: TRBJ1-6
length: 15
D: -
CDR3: CAWSPPAGESSPLHF
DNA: TGTGCCTGGAGTCCTCCCGCGGGGGAATCCTCACCCCTCCACTTT

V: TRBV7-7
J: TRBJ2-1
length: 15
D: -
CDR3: CASSPGLSSYNEQFF
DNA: TGTGCCAGCAGCCCTGGACTGAGCTCCTACAATGAGCAGTTCTTC

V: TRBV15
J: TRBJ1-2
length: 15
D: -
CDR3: CATRHGMDSRYGYTF
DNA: TGTGCCACCAGGCACGGCATGGACAGCCGGTATGGCTACACCTTC

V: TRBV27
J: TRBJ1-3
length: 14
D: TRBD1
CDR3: CASRQTGPGNTIYF
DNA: TGTGCCAGCAGACAGACAGGGCCTGGAAACACCATATATTTT

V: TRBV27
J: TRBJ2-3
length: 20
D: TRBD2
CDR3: CASSLGPRGSLAASTDTQYF
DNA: TGTGCCAGCAGTTTAGGCCCCCGCGGATCCCTAGCGGCTAGCACAGATACGCAGTATTTT

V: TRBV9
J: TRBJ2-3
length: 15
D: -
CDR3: CASSGYSASTDTQYF
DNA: TGTGCCAGCAGCGGATACAGTGCTAGCACAGATACGCAGTATTTT

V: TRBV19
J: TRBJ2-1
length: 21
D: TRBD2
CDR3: CASSRRAVGTTLEGSYNEQFF
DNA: TGTGCCAGTAGTAGACGGGCCGTTGGGACTACCCTTGAGGGCTCCTACAATGAGCAGTTCTTC

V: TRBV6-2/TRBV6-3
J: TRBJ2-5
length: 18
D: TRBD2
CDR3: CASSSRSTSGSPQETQYF
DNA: TGTGCCAGCAGTTCCCGCTCGACTAGCGGGAGTCCCCAAGAGACCCAGTACTTC

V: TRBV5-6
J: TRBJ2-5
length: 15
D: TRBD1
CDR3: CASSLGGQGTETQYF
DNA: TGTGCCAGCAGCTTGGGGGGACAGGGAACAGAGACCCAGTACTTC

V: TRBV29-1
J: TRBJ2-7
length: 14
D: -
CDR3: CSVGPGTRRYEQYF
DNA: TGCAGCGTTGGCCCCGGGACACGTCGTTATGAGCAGTACTTC

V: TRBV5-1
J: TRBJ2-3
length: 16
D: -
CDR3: CASSSTGGGSTDTQYF
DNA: TGCGCCAGCAGCTCAACGGGGGGCGGGAGCACAGATACGCAGTATTTT

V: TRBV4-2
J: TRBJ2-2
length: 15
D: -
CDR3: CASSRDSPNTGELFF
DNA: TGTGCCAGCAGCCGCGACAGTCCGAACACCGGGGAGCTGTTTTTT